One and the same sample provided the 28 T cell receptor beta chains below, sequenced in a study of beta chain features in type 1 diabetes. Since all of the isolated RNA was reverse transcribed, expressed TCRB transcripts were what got sequenced. Profiling relied on immunoSEQ multiplex PCR, and the TCRdb table lists in-frame clones only, not all of them. This table holds 300,000 to 400,000 clones, 8% found once. Sequenced: central memory CD4+ T cells from blood. Receptor source: a woman younger than 30 in good health.

This clone was found many times. The rearrangement joins TRBV29-1 to TRBJ1-1; maybe TRBD1 (6 bases). The CDR3 runs to 12 residues. Germline V gives CDR1 SQVTM, CDR2 ANQGSEA. V was trimmed by 7 bases and J by 6 bases, leaving 15 bases between them. CDR3 amino acids: CSAIQGTPEAFF. CDR3 bases: TGCAGCGCAATACAGGGTACCCCTGAAGCTTTCTTT.

This clone was detected many times. The chain couples TRBV6-6 to TRBJ2-1, with 7 bases that match TRBD2. The CDR3 runs to 14 residues. Losses at the gene ends were 6 bases for V and 2 bases for J; bases not matched to a gene: 4. Germline assignment: CDR1 MNHNY and CDR2 SVGAGI (reference sequence). For the CDR3, the DNA is TGTGCCAGCAGACCTGGACTAGCCTACAATGAGCAGTTCTTC. It encodes CASRPGLAYNEQFF.

The chain is built from TRBV5-4 and TRBJ2-3; D could derive from TRBD1 or TRBD2 (5 bases each). CDR1 is SGHNT and CDR2 is YYREEE in the germline V gene (reference sequence). CDR3 length equals 14 residues. Trimming cost V 4 bases and J 4 bases, with 13 bases left between them. The CDR3 is CASSIREGSDTQYF. CDR3 sequence (DNA): TGTGCCAGCAGCATTCGAGAGGGGTCAGATACGCAGTATTTT.

This clone was counted many times. The chain is built from TRBV11-2 and TRBJ1-4; no clear D gene. Germline V gene data show CDR1 as SGHAT and CDR2 as FQNNGV. Trimming took off 3 bases at V and 7 bases at J, with 12 bases between the two ends. The CDR3 contains 14 residues. The CDR3 region is CASSFGFSGEKLFF. Here the CDR3 DNA reads TGTGCCAGCAGCTTCGGGTTTTCGGGTGAAAAACTGTTTTTT. Complete variable domain (other parts from reference TRBV11-2 and TRBJ1-4): EAGVAQSPRYKIIEKRQSVAFWCNPISGHATLYWYQQILGQGPKLLIQFQNNGVVDDSQLPKDRFSAERLKGVDSTLKIQPAKLEDSAVYLCASSFGFSGEKLFFGSGTQLSVL.

This clone has more than one count but fewer than ten. The J gene is TRBJ1-1, the V gene TRBV5-6; TRBD1 agrees at 7 bases. Germline-derived CDR1 and CDR2 are SGHDT and YYEEEE. This CDR3 is built from 14 residues. With 0 bases clipped from V and 1 base from J, the junction kept 0 bases outside the gene matches. DNA of the CDR3: TGTGCCAGCAGCTTGGGGACAGGGAACACTGAAGCTTTCTTT. The encoded protein is CASSLGTGNTEAFF.

V gene TRBV7-2 combines with J gene TRBJ2-1; D not certain. The germline V gene encodes CDR1 SGHTA and CDR2 FQGNSA. This CDR3 has 14 residues. V was shortened by 5 bases and J by 5 bases, with 13 bases between the two germline ends. CDR3 sequence: CASSRLTLNNEQFF. The CDR3 region has the DNA TGTGCCAGCAGCCGGCTCACATTGAACAATGAGCAGTTCTTC.

The rearrangement links TRBV2 to TRBJ2-7; 8 nucleotides agree with TRBD2. This CDR3 has 12 amino acids. Germline lookup yields CDR1 SNHLY and CDR2 FYNNEI. V lost 6 bases and J lost 9; bases outside the gene matches: 7. CDR3 sequence (DNA): TGTGCCAGCAGAACCGGACTAGCCGGGCAGTACTTC. Translating it yields CASRTGLAGQYF.

This clone showed up just a few times. The chain couples TRBV29-1 to TRBJ1-2; TRBD1 is a possible D gene (6 bases). The CDR3 has 12 residues. In germline, CDR1 is SQVTM, CDR2 ANQGSEA. The V end was cut by 3 bases, the J end by 6 bases, with 11 bases between. Here the CDR3 reads CSVEGAGDGYTF. Written as DNA, the CDR3 is TGCAGCGTTGAGGGGGCGGGGGATGGCTACACCTTC.

The chain carries TRBV28 and TRBJ1-2, with D tentatively TRBD1 (6 bases). The CDR3 is made up of 13 amino acids. Germline CDR1 reads MDHEN; CDR2 reads SYDVKM. Between the trimmed V and J ends, which lost 5 bases and 7 bases, there was a span of 14 bases. In nucleotides, the CDR3 is TGTGCCAGCAGTCCCAGGGACATACTTGGCTACACCTTC. Protein product: CASSPRDILGYTF.

This clone has a handful of counts. The same CDR3 can be traced to other DNA sequences in this sample. V and J are TRBV7-2 and TRBJ2-7, with 9 nucleotides matching TRBD1. The germline gives CDR1 SGHTA, CDR2 FQGNSA. The V gene end was trimmed by 5 bases and the J gene end by 7 bases; junction bases not matched to a gene: 9. CDR3 size: 14 residues. The DNA of the CDR3 is TGTGCCAGCAGCGCGGGACAGGGACAGGGAGAGCAGTACTTC. This gives the protein CASSAGQGQGEQYF.

This clone has ten or more counts. The V and J genes are TRBV7-2 and TRBJ2-2; TRBD1 matches 11 bases. Germline trimming cut 0 bases from V and 7 bases from J; bases unmatched to any gene: 4. Germline-derived CDR1 and CDR2 are SGHTA and FQGNSA. The CDR3 extends over 16 amino acids. CDR3 protein: CASSLASDRGHGELFF. The DNA for the CDR3 is TGTGCCAGCAGCTTAGCGTCGGACAGGGGGCACGGGGAGCTGTTTTTT.

Of note for this clone: This could be a read error, since a much larger clone is one nucleotide away. The same CDR3 arises from other DNA sequences in this sample as well. V usage is TRBV7-9 and J usage is TRBJ1-1, with D uncertain. V was cut by 2 bases and J by 1 base, with 5 bases left in between. This CDR3 is built from 13 residues. Germline assignment: CDR1 SEHNR and CDR2 FQNEAQ (reference sequence). The CDR3 reads CASSLTANTEAFF. The CDR3 nucleotides are TGTGCCAGCAGCTTAACCGCGAACACTGAAGCTTTCTTT.

A few counts support this clone. The V gene is TRBV6-1, the J gene TRBJ1-2, with 8 bases lining up with TRBD1. The CDR3 consists of 14 residues. The V gene end was trimmed by 0 bases and the J gene end by 7 bases; junction bases not matched to a gene: 4. CDR1 MNHNS and CDR2 SASEGT come from the germline V gene. CDR3 bases: TGTGCCAGCAGTGAAGCGCGGGACAGGAGTGGCTACACCTTC. Amino acids: CASSEARDRSGYTF.

In this sample, this clone turned up many times. The chain recombines TRBV29-1 with TRBJ2-2; D possibly corresponds to TRBD1 (6 bases). Trimming cost V 5 bases and J 8 bases, with 18 bases left between them. Germline assignment: CDR1 SQVTM and CDR2 ANQGSEA. The CDR3 totals 14 residues. The CDR3: CSVILQGAQGELFF. The CDR3 region has the DNA TGCAGCGTTATACTACAGGGTGCGCAGGGGGAGCTGTTTTTT.

This clone was counted a few times. CDR3 protein: CASNLRTSGSGGASYNEQFF. CDR3 DNA: TGTGCCAGCAATCTTCGGACTAGCGGGAGTGGAGGGGCCTCCTACAATGAGCAGTTCTTC. The V gene is TRBV27, the J gene TRBJ2-1; 13 bases fit TRBD2. After removal of 7 bases from V and 0 bases from J, the junction contained 15 bases not matched to a gene. This CDR3 region has 20 residues. CDR1 is MNHEY, CDR2 SMNVEV, per germline (reference sequence).

In this sample, this clone turned up many times. V usage is TRBV4-3 and J usage is TRBJ2-1; unclear D gene. V shed 3 bases and J shed 8 bases, with 8 bases lying between them. This CDR3 has 12 residues. Per germline, CDR1 LGHNA and CDR2 YSLEER. The CDR3 sequence is CASSHNTDEQFF. In DNA form, the CDR3 reads TGCGCCAGCAGCCATAACACAGATGAGCAGTTCTTC.

The chain joins TRBV7-2 to TRBJ1-5, with TRBD1 matching over 8 bases. Unmatched junction bases numbered 7, after V lost 2 bases and J lost 4 bases. The CDR3 is 16 residues long. Looked up from germline, CDR1 is SGHTA and CDR2 is FQGNSA. The CDR3 DNA sequence: TGTGCCAGCAGCTTAAGTCGGACAGGGAGAAATCAGCCCCAGCATTTT. Its protein is CASSLSRTGRNQPQHF.

This clone showed up many times. V and J are TRBV10-3 and TRBJ2-7, with TRBD2 matching over 8 bases. Per germline, CDR1 ENHRY and CDR2 SYGVKD. The CDR3 is 12 amino acids. The J segment lost 7 bases and the V segment lost 8 bases, leaving 7 bases of the junction unmatched. CDR3 bases: TGTGCCATCGGCGAGCGGGAGCGTGAGCAGTACTTC. It translates to CAIGEREREQYF.

The gene calls are TRBV4-3 and TRBJ2-1; D remains unclear. The germline CDR1 and CDR2 sequences are LGHNA and YSLEER. Trimming cost V 0 bases and J 0 bases, with 9 bases left between them. CDR3 size: 16 residues. The CDR3 sequence is CASSQDLASSYNEQFF. As DNA, the CDR3 is TGCGCCAGCAGCCAAGATTTGGCTAGCTCCTACAATGAGCAGTTCTTC.

This chain joins TRBV15 and TRBJ2-1; the D gene is possibly TRBD2 (6 bases). This CDR3 region has 15 residues. The germline V gene has CDR1 LNHNV and CDR2 YYDKDF (reference sequence). The V gene lost 1 base and the J gene lost 0 bases, with 7 bases spanning the gap. This chain's CDR3 is CATSRVSGSYNEQFF. CDR3 DNA: TGTGCCACCAGCAGAGTTAGCGGCTCCTACAATGAGCAGTTCTTC.

This rearrangement joins TRBV4-3 to TRBJ2-7, with 7 nucleotides matching TRBD2. With V trimmed by 0 bases and J by 0 bases, 5 bases remained unmatched. Germline V gene data show CDR1 as LGHNA and CDR2 as YSLEER. This CDR3 spans 16 amino acids. The CDR3, as DNA: TGCGCCAGCAGCCAAGATCTGGGCGGGAGCTCCTACGAGCAGTACTTC. Translated, it gives CASSQDLGGSSYEQYF.

This clone was seen a few times. The rearrangement joins TRBV7-2 to TRBJ2-7; TRBD1 might be the D (6 bases). The CDR3 loop spans 13 amino acids. V was pared by 3 bases and J by 5 bases, with 11 bases between. Looked up from germline, CDR1 is SGHTA and CDR2 is FQGNSA. CDR3 in amino acids: CASSFDRLNEQYF. CDR3 in DNA: TGTGCCAGCAGCTTCGACAGGCTGAACGAGCAGTACTTC. The whole variable domain, remainder taken from reference TRBV7-2 and TRBJ2-7, is GAGVSQSPSNKVTEKGKDVELRCDPISGHTALYWYRQSLGQGLEFLIYFQGNSAPDKSGLPSDRFSAERTGGSVSTLTIQRTQQEDSAVYLCASSFDRLNEQYFGPGTRLTVT.

This clone has a handful of counts. This chain uses TRBV29-1 with TRBJ1-6; the D gene is possibly TRBD1 (6 bases). The CDR3 consists of 12 residues. V was cut by 6 bases and J by 8 bases, with 11 bases left in between. Germline loops: CDR1 SQVTM, CDR2 ANQGSEA. The CDR3 is CSVMTGDSPLHF. In DNA, the CDR3 is TGCAGCGTGATGACAGGAGATTCACCCCTCCACTTT.

This clone was seen a handful of times. The gene calls are TRBV7-9 and TRBJ2-7; no definite D call. The V gene lost 2 bases and the J gene lost 4 bases, with 12 bases spanning the gap. This CDR3 spans 14 amino acids. CDR1 and CDR2 from the germline V gene are SEHNR and FQNEAQ (reference sequence). CDR3 protein: CASSLMTSSYEQYF. CDR3 sequence (DNA): TGTGCCAGCAGCTTAATGACGAGCTCATACGAGCAGTACTTC. The complete variable domain, with remaining parts taken from reference TRBV7-9 and TRBJ2-7, reads DTGVSQNPRHKITKRGQNVTFRCDPISEHNRLYWYRQTLGQGPEFLTYFQNEAQLEKSRLLSDRFSAERPKGSFSTLEIQRTEQGDSAMYLCASSLMTSSYEQYFGPGTRLTVT.

This clone was found a few times. The chain couples TRBV7-8 to TRBJ1-5; D may be TRBD1 (5 bases). CDR3 length: 15 amino acids. V shed 3 bases and J shed 3 bases, with 12 bases lying between them. Germline V CDR1 and CDR2: SGHVS, FQNEAQ. The CDR3 DNA sequence: TGTGCCAGCAGCTTTGTAGAGGGGACCAATCAGCCCCAGCATTTT. Encoded protein: CASSFVEGTNQPQHF. Based on the CDR3 plus reference TRBV7-8 and TRBJ1-5, the full variable domain is GAGVSQSPRYKVAKRGQDVALRCDPISGHVSLFWYQQALGQGPEFLTYFQNEAQLDKSGLPSDRFFAERPEGSVSTLKIQRTQQEDSAVYLCASSFVEGTNQPQHFGDGTRLSIL.

The J gene is TRBJ2-2, the V gene TRBV2; D not certain. This CDR3 region has 15 residues. Per germline, CDR1 SNHLY and CDR2 FYNNEI. With 5 bases removed from V and 0 bases from J, the gap between germline ends came to 10 bases. In DNA form, the CDR3 reads TGTGCCAGCAGTACCGGGCACGCGAACACCGGGGAGCTGTTTTTT. Translation: CASSTGHANTGELFF.

The rearrangement links TRBV2 to TRBJ2-3, with 10 positions matching TRBD2. Germline V CDR1 and CDR2: SNHLY, FYNNEI. The V segment lost 5 bases and the J segment 0 bases; nucleotides outside the gene matches: 2. The CDR3 loop spans 15 amino acids. CDR3 sequence: CASSRLAGSTDTQYF. CDR3 sequence (DNA): TGTGCCAGCAGTCGACTAGCGGGTAGCACAGATACGCAGTATTTT. Based on the CDR3 plus reference TRBV2 and TRBJ2-3, the full variable domain is EPEVTQTPSHQVTQMGQEVILRCVPISNHLYFYWYRQILGQKVEFLVSFYNNEISEKSEIFDDQFSVERPDGSNFTLKIRSTKLEDSAMYFCASSRLAGSTDTQYFGPGTRLTVL.

This clone was counted between two and nine times. This chain connects TRBV28 to TRBJ2-2, with TRBD2 identical over 10 bases. The CDR3 length is 15 residues. The trim removed 3 bases at V and 4 bases at J, leaving 2 bases unmatched. Looked up from germline, CDR1 is MDHEN and CDR2 is SYDVKM. The CDR3 nucleotides are TGTGCCAGCAGTTTGACTAGCGGGTTCACCGGGGAGCTGTTTTTT. Residues: CASSLTSGFTGELFF. The complete variable domain, with remaining parts taken from reference TRBV28 and TRBJ2-2, reads DVKVTQSSRYLVKRTGEKVFLECVQDMDHENMFWYRQDPGLGLRLIYFSYDVKMKEKGDIPEGYSVSREKKERFSLILESASTNQTSMYLCASSLTSGFTGELFFGEGSRLTVL.